These 8 T cell receptor beta chains came from one sample sequenced in a study of shared clonotypes between healthy human individuals. This table comes from immunoSEQ multiplex PCR, and its TCRdb copy is limited to in-frame clones, with some not included. The data show more than 2,000,000 clones, approximately 95% seen once. The sequencing sample was made of naive CD4+ T cells from PBMCs. Subset here: CD45RA+ positively selected. Source of these receptors: a man aged 18 to 30 in good health. Some clones in this sample may be carry-over from other donors' samples.

The chain has TRBV9 and TRBJ2-1, with TRBD2 matching over 9 bases. The CDR3 spans 15 residues. V was clipped by 4 bases and J by 5 bases; unmatched bases: 7. The germline V gene has CDR1 SGDLS and CDR2 YYNGEE. The DNA of the CDR3 is TGTGCCAGCAGCCCCCGGACTAGCGCGAACAATGAGCAGTTCTTC. It is translated as CASSPRTSANNEQFF.

This clone came up once. Other nucleotide sequences in the sample specify the same CDR3. This sequence joins TRBV6-5 and TRBJ1-2, with D possibly matching TRBD1 (5 bases). CDR1 is MNHEY, CDR2 SVGAGI, per germline. V was pared by 0 bases and J by 4 bases, with 9 bases between. CDR3 length: 14 residues. DNA of the CDR3: TGTGCCAGCAGTTACTCCGGGGGTCCCTATGGCTACACCTTC. Its translation: CASSYSGGPYGYTF.

The genes are TRBV6-1 and TRBJ2-3, with 11 nucleotides matching TRBD2. J lost 0 bases, V lost 6 bases, and 2 bases had no gene match. The V gene's germline CDR1 is MNHNS and CDR2 SASEGT. The CDR3 runs to 15 residues. The CDR3: CASSTSGGSTDTQYF. DNA for the CDR3: TGTGCCAGCAGCACTAGCGGGGGAAGCACAGATACGCAGTATTTT.

CDR3 amino acids: CASSLIAGAPGGELFF. The CDR3 nucleotides are TGCGCCAGCAGCTTAATAGCGGGAGCCCCGGGCGGGGAGCTGTTTTTT. The chain has TRBV5-1 and TRBJ2-2; 9 nucleotides agree with TRBD2. Germline V CDR1 and CDR2: SGHRS, YFSETQ. The V and J ends lost 2 bases and 7 bases, in that order; junction bases with no gene match: 9. The CDR3 runs to 16 residues.

The genes are TRBV18 and TRBJ1-4, with 7 bases aligning to TRBD1. The CDR3 consists of 18 residues. Germline V gene lookup returns CDR1 KGHSH and CDR2 LQKENI. The V gene end was trimmed by 3 bases and the J gene end by 1 base; junction bases not matched to a gene: 11. The CDR3 protein is CASSPVRGGVGTNEKLFF. The CDR3 DNA reads TGTGCCAGCTCACCGGTTAGAGGGGGCGTTGGAACTAATGAAAAACTGTTTTTT.

The chain couples TRBV5-8 to TRBJ2-3, with 12 bases lining up with TRBD2. Germline CDR1 is SGHTS and CDR2 is YDEGEE. The CDR3 has 18 amino acids. J gave up 2 bases and V 2 bases, and 9 bases lay outside the gene matches. CDR3: CASSFGLAGGPDTDTQYF. Here the CDR3 DNA reads TGTGCCAGCAGCTTTGGGCTAGCGGGAGGGCCGGACACAGATACGCAGTATTTT.

This chain joins TRBV15 and TRBJ2-4; 7 nucleotides match TRBD2. V shed 7 bases and J 5 bases; nucleotides not matched to a gene: 11. The germline V gene has CDR1 LNHNV and CDR2 YYDKDF (reference sequence). The CDR3 spans 15 residues. CDR3 nucleotide sequence: TGTGCCACCACCCAACGGGCGGGAGCGGAAAACATTCAGTACTTC. Its translation: CATTQRAGAENIQYF.

This clone was seen once. The chain employs TRBV7-2 and TRBJ1-2; D gene unclear. V shed 1 base and J shed 0 bases, with 6 bases lying between them. Germline V lookup: CDR1 SGHTA, CDR2 FQGNSA. This CDR3 region has 14 residues. The CDR3 DNA reads TGTGCCAGCAGCTTAGAATCAACTAACTATGGCTACACCTTC. Residues: CASSLESTNYGYTF.